This TCR beta chain was captured in a study of radiotherapy plus CTLA-4 blockade in lung cancer. Across the study: Objective responses were observed in 15% to 20% of patients, and disease control was achieved by 30% to 35%.

The protocol was immunoSEQ multiplex PCR, while the TCRdb copy is restricted to in-frame clones and leaves out a portion. The data hold some 35,000 clones, with 75% to 90% observed a single time. V gave up 5 bases and J gave up 2 bases; unmatched junction bases: 12. This CDR3 spans 16 amino acids. Germline V gene sequence: CDR1 LNHDA, CDR2 SQIVND (reference sequence). In regard to this clone: What it recognizes is unknown.

Ipilimumab-mediated CTLA-4 blockade plus focal radiation was given to patients having chemo-refractory metastatic non-small-cell lung cancer. Study-wide results and caveats: Subsequent to radiotherapy plus ipilimumab, tumor-derived TCR clones underwent expansion in blood.

This rearrangement joins TRBV19 to TRBJ2-7, with TRBD2 matching over 7 bases. The specimen comprised peripheral blood, sampled from a patient treated with radiotherapy plus ipilimumab. This receptor was identified in a human donor with non-small cell lung cancer who had stable disease on radiotherapy plus ipilimumab. CDR3 nucleotides: TGTGCCAGTAGTGTCTTAGCCGGACTAGTCGCCTACGAGCAGTACTTC. It translates to CASSVLAGLVAYEQYF.